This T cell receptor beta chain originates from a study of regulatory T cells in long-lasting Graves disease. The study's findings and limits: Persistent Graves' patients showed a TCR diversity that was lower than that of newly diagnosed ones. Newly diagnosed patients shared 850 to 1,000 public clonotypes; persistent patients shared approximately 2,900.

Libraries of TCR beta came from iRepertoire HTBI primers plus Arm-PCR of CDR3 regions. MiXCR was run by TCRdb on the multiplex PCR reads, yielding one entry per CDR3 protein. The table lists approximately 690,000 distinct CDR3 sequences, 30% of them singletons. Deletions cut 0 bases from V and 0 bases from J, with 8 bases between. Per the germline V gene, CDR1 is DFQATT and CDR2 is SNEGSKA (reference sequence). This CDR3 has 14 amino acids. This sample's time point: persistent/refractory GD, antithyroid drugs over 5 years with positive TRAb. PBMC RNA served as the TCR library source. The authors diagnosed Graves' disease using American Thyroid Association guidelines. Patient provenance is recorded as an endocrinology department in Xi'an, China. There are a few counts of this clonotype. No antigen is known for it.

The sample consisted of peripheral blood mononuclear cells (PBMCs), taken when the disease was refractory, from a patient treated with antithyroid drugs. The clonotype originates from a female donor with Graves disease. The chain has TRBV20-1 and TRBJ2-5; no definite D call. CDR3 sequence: CSARDRRNQETQYF. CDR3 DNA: TGCAGTGCTAGAGATCGCCGGAACCAAGAGACCCAGTACTTC.